Described below is a single T cell receptor (beta chain) sequence and its context. Its antigen is still unknown. Profiled with immunoSEQ multiplex PCR; TCRdb holds only in-frame clones, not every one. The repertoire includes fewer than 50,000 clones, roughly 90% of them detected once, and 24% sits in the top ten. Described time point: peripheral blood 6 weeks after treatment start. The CDR3 extends over 14 amino acids. V lost 5 bases to trimming and J lost 6 bases; unmatched junction nucleotides: 10. Germline values: CDR1 MNHNS, CDR2 SASEGT. The sample comes from a study of PD-L1 blockade in urothelial cancer. Whole-study context: T cells numbered a median of 141,255 in the blood samples. General study points: Below-median pretreatment blood TCR clonality was associated with improved progression-free and overall survival.

This receptor was identified in a man in his fifties or sixties with urothelial cancer. This chain uses TRBV6-1 with TRBJ2-7; TRBD1 agrees at 7 bases. The source was PBMCs, collected around atezolizumab (anti-PD-L1) treatment. The CDR3 region is CASSQGGGGSEQYF. The CDR3 DNA follows: TGTGCCAGCAGTCAAGGGGGCGGTGGCAGCGAGCAGTACTTC.